Following are 7 T cell receptor beta chains from one sample sequenced in a study of blood T cells in healthy people across ages. The authors ran a second PCR of 7 to 11 cycles using a sample-barcoded 5' primer and a J-beta primer mix. Via MiXCR, TCRdb re-called the 5' RACE reads, giving one row per CDR3 protein. The sample lists 1.5 million to 2 million distinct CDR3 sequences; about 31% were seen once. Material: blood. These receptor sequences come from a woman aged 30 to 39 in good health.

This clonotype came up a few times. The chain recombines TRBV29-1 with TRBJ1-1; 10 bases match TRBD1. Germline loops: CDR1 SQVTM, CDR2 ANQGSEA. The V and J ends lost 6 bases and 1 base, in that order; junction bases with no gene match: 8. This CDR3 has 15 amino acids. The CDR3 loop is CSVLDRGRKNTEAFF. CDR3 coding DNA: TGCAGCGTGCTAGACAGGGGGCGTAAGAACACTGAAGCTTTCTTT.

The chain carries TRBV20-1 and TRBJ2-1; TRBD2 matches at 8 bases. The CDR3 length is 15 residues. Per the germline V gene, CDR1 is DFQATT and CDR2 is SNEGSKA (reference sequence). The V segment lost 3 bases and the J segment 10 bases; nucleotides outside the gene matches: 14. DNA for the CDR3: TGCAGTGCTAGCCGACCCGGGACTAGGAGAAACGAGCAGTTCTTC. This encodes CSASRPGTRRNEQFF.

The table lists this clonotype with a few counts. The rearrangement joins TRBV20-1 to TRBJ2-7; D is unresolved. The CDR3 loop spans 15 amino acids. Germline V gives CDR1 DFQATT, CDR2 SNEGSKA (reference sequence). This CDR3 is CSANPSRAYSYEQYF. DNA of the CDR3: TGCAGCGCCAACCCCTCCCGCGCTTACTCCTACGAGCAGTACTTC.

This clonotype was observed many times. A junction end diverges from the germline sequence, so it may reflect a read error. This rearrangement joins TRBV5-1 to TRBJ2-5, with a weak D call TRBD1 (5 bases). The CDR3 length is 13 residues. The germline CDR1 and CDR2 sequences are SGHRS and YFSETQ. The CDR3 DNA follows: TGTGCCAGCAGTTTTACAGGTCAAGAGACCCAGTACTTC. Protein sequence: CASSFTGQETQYF.

The chain joins TRBV5-1 to TRBJ2-7; D gene uncertain. Trimming removed 2 bases at V and 5 bases at J, with 11 bases between. The germline gives CDR1 SGHRS, CDR2 YFSETQ. CDR3 length: 13 amino acids. CDR3 in amino acids: CASSFYSQNEQYF. In DNA, the CDR3 is TGCGCCAGCAGCTTTTACTCCCAAAACGAGCAGTACTTC.

This clonotype occurred a few times. One base away lies a much larger clone, so this may be a sequencing read error. The genes are TRBV29-1 and TRBJ2-5; unclear D gene. The DNA end is more similar to TRBJ2-7, so the J call may be wrong. CDR1 is SQVTM, CDR2 ANQGSEA, per germline. This CDR3 region has 14 residues. The CDR3: CSVGLGPNIYEQYF. In DNA form, the CDR3 reads TGCAGCGTTGGTTTAGGGCCAAATATCTACGAGCAGTACTTC.

V and J are TRBV20-1 and TRBJ2-5, with D tentatively TRBD2 (5 bases). The germline CDR1 and CDR2 sequences are DFQATT and SNEGSKA (reference sequence). V was clipped by 6 bases and J by 5 bases, with 13 bases between them. The CDR3 extends over 12 amino acids. The DNA of the CDR3 is TGCAGTGCACGCCCCGGGGAGGAGACCCAGTACTTC. Translation: CSARPGEETQYF.